Each of the 20 T cell receptor beta chains below was sequenced from the same sample in a study of blood T cell repertoires in COVID-19. Sequencing was performed with immunoSEQ multiplex PCR; in TCRdb, only in-frame clones are kept and a portion is missing. Among more than 250,000 clones listed, about 90% were seen once. Sequences were obtained from PBMCs or T cells enriched from blood (not recorded which). The origin of the receptors is a woman between 18 and 30 years old with acute COVID-19.

This clone was counted between two and nine times. The gene calls are TRBV6-2 or TRBV6-3 and TRBJ2-1, with TRBD2 as a possible D gene (5 bases). V was shortened by 5 bases and J by 9 bases, with 11 bases between the two germline ends. Germline loops: CDR1 MNHEY, CDR2 SVGEGT. This CDR3 has 12 amino acids. The CDR3 loop is CASSQLEGEQFF. DNA for the CDR3: TGTGCCAGCAGTCAACTAGAGGGTGAGCAGTTCTTC.

V usage is TRBV19 and J usage is TRBJ1-2; 8 nucleotides align to TRBD1. The CDR3 is made up of 13 amino acids. Germline V gives CDR1 LNHDA, CDR2 SQIVND (reference sequence). Germline trimming cut 5 bases from V and 8 bases from J; bases unmatched to any gene: 7. CDR3 DNA: TGTGCCAGTAGTCCCCGGACAGGGCAGGGCTACACCTTC. Translation: CASSPRTGQGYTF.

CDR3 DNA sequence: TGTGCCAGCAGTACGAGTGAATGGAGAAGGGCGGGTCAAGAGACCCAGTACTTC. This encodes CASSTSEWRRAGQETQYF. This sequence joins TRBV6-4 and TRBJ2-5; a possible D gene is TRBD2 (5 bases). The CDR3 runs to 18 residues. Germline CDR1 is MRHNA and CDR2 is SNTAGT. V was cut by 5 bases and J by 2 bases, with 24 bases left in between.

V gene TRBV30 combines with J gene TRBJ2-1; D remains unclear. The CDR3 is 13 residues long. V was clipped by 2 bases and J by 4 bases, with 9 bases between them. Germline CDR1 reads GTSNPN; CDR2 reads SVGIG (reference sequence). The CDR3 DNA reads as TGTGCCTGGAGTTTAGTACGGTACAATGAGCAGTTCTTC. Translating gives CAWSLVRYNEQFF.

V usage is TRBV29-1 and J usage is TRBJ2-1, with TRBD2 matching 11 bases. V lost 3 bases and J lost 7; bases outside the gene matches: 8. The germline V gene encodes CDR1 SQVTM and CDR2 ANQGSEA. CDR3 size: 15 residues. Here the CDR3 reads CSVDPTSGSRNEQFF. The CDR3 bases are TGCAGCGTTGATCCAACTAGCGGGAGTAGGAATGAGCAGTTCTTC.

V is TRBV5-1 and J is TRBJ1-1; no clear D. The CDR3 length is 14 residues. Trimming stripped 0 bases from V and 3 bases from J, with 9 bases between. The germline gives CDR1 SGHRS, CDR2 YFSETQ. The DNA for the CDR3 is TGCGCCAGCAGCTTGGGAGGTCGCGACACTGAAGCTTTCTTT. It yields the protein CASSLGGRDTEAFF.

The chain is built from TRBV6-5 and TRBJ2-3; weak D call: TRBD1 (6 bases). The CDR3 has 15 amino acids. Germline CDR1 MNHEY, CDR2 SVGAGI. V was trimmed by 6 bases and J by 1 base, leaving 14 bases between them. CDR3 region: CASRLQGVGTDTQYF. The CDR3 bases are TGTGCCAGCAGGCTACAGGGTGTCGGCACAGATACGCAGTATTTT.

J is TRBJ1-5 and V is TRBV28, with TRBD1 identical over 7 bases. Germline loops: CDR1 MDHEN, CDR2 SYDVKM. With 4 bases clipped from V and 3 bases from J, the junction kept 3 bases outside the gene matches. This CDR3 has 14 residues. CDR3 in amino acids: CASSWTGLNQPQHF. DNA for the CDR3: TGTGCCAGCAGTTGGACAGGTCTCAATCAGCCCCAGCATTTT.

CDR3 nucleotides: TGTGCCAGCAGCTTAGCTGGGACAGGGGGCCTTGGCTACACCTTC. Its translation is CASSLAGTGGLGYTF. The chain joins TRBV7-9 to TRBJ1-2; TRBD1 matches at 12 bases. CDR3 length: 15 amino acids. Germline values: CDR1 SEHNR, CDR2 FQNEAQ (reference sequence). The trim removed 0 bases at V and 7 bases at J, leaving 3 bases unmatched.

This rearrangement joins TRBV19 to TRBJ2-5; D perhaps matches TRBD2 (5 bases). CDR1 and CDR2 from the germline V gene are LNHDA and SQIVND (reference sequence). V lost 3 bases to trimming and J lost 5 bases, with 22 bases between them. CDR3 length: 17 residues. The CDR3 loop reads CASSIFLVDGRGETQYF. Here the CDR3 DNA reads TGTGCCAGTAGTATCTTCCTAGTCGATGGGAGAGGGGAGACCCAGTACTTC. The variable domain in full, with the rest retrieved from reference TRBV19 and TRBJ2-5, is DGGITQSPKYLFRKEGQNVTLSCEQNLNHDAMYWYRQDPGQGLRLIYYSQIVNDFQKGDIAEGYSVSREKKESFPLTVTSAQKNPTAFYLCASSIFLVDGRGETQYFGPGTRLLVL.

V and J are TRBV28 and TRBJ2-1, with 12 bases aligning to TRBD2. Per the germline V gene, CDR1 is MDHEN and CDR2 is SYDVKM. Unmatched junction bases numbered 6, after V lost 6 bases and J lost 9 bases. This CDR3 has 14 amino acids. CDR3 sequence (DNA): TGTGCCAGCAGGACTAGCGGGAGACGAAGTGAGCAGTTCTTC. Translating it yields CASRTSGRRSEQFF.

The V call is TRBV7-6, the J call TRBJ1-1; 8 bases fit TRBD1. From germline, CDR1 is SGHVS and CDR2 FNYEAQ. V lost 5 bases to trimming and J lost 3 bases; unmatched junction nucleotides: 8. This CDR3 region has 15 residues. The CDR3 spells CASSHTGGMDTEAFF. The CDR3 DNA is TGTGCCAGCAGCCATACAGGGGGTATGGACACTGAAGCTTTCTTT.

The chain employs TRBV27 and TRBJ1-1, with D tentatively TRBD1 (6 bases). Trimming took off 4 bases at V and 2 bases at J, with 20 bases between the two ends. Germline values: CDR1 MNHEY, CDR2 SMNVEV (reference sequence). The CDR3 totals 17 residues. The CDR3 DNA follows: TGTGCCAGCAGTTCAGGGGCAGCGCTGACCGATAACACTGAAGCTTTCTTT. Protein: CASSSGAALTDNTEAFF.

The rearrangement joins TRBV6-1 to TRBJ1-6, with D possibly TRBD1 on 6 matching bases. Trimming took 4 bases from V and 6 from J, leaving 16 bases between them. The CDR3 has 16 amino acids. CDR1 is MNHNS, CDR2 SASEGT, per germline. CDR3 bases: TGTGCCAGCAGTGCCGGGGGGGCAAAGAGTAATTCACCCCTCCACTTT. Protein: CASSAGGAKSNSPLHF.

The V gene is TRBV15, the J gene TRBJ2-5; D remains unclear. Germline CDR1 LNHNV, CDR2 YYDKDF (reference sequence). The CDR3 loop spans 16 amino acids. V lost 4 bases and J lost 2, with 17 bases in between. The chain's CDR3 is CATSTEFGFGQETQYF. Written as DNA, the CDR3 is TGTGCCACCAGCACAGAGTTCGGGTTCGGGCAAGAGACCCAGTACTTC.

This clone was counted a single time. V usage is TRBV5-1 and J usage is TRBJ2-7; 12 nucleotides align to TRBD1. CDR3 length: 17 amino acids. V gave up 2 bases and J gave up 6 bases; unmatched junction bases: 12. CDR1 and CDR2 (germline): SGHRS, YFSETQ. The CDR3 region is CASSLTTTGTGGSEQYF. In DNA form, the CDR3 reads TGCGCCAGCAGCTTAACTACAACCGGGACAGGGGGCTCCGAGCAGTACTTC.

V and J are TRBV24-1 and TRBJ2-1; 8 positions match TRBD1. The V segment lost 3 bases and the J segment 0 bases; nucleotides outside the gene matches: 6. CDR1 KGHDR and CDR2 SFDVKD come from the germline V gene. CDR3 length equals 17 residues. The CDR3 region is CATSDPIQGVSYNEQFF. CDR3 bases: TGTGCCACCAGTGATCCTATACAGGGGGTCTCCTACAATGAGCAGTTCTTC.

V gene TRBV18 combines with J gene TRBJ1-4; D gene uncertain. The V gene lost 4 bases and the J gene lost 4 bases, with 7 bases spanning the gap. Per germline, CDR1 KGHSH and CDR2 LQKENI. This CDR3 has 13 residues. DNA for the CDR3: TGTGCCAGCTCACAGCCTTTTAATGAAAAACTGTTTTTT. Translation gives CASSQPFNEKLFF.

This chain joins TRBV27 and TRBJ2-7; 11 bases are a match to TRBD2. From germline, CDR1 is MNHEY and CDR2 SMNVEV (reference sequence). CDR3 length: 16 residues. V lost 4 bases to trimming and J lost 3 bases; unmatched junction nucleotides: 8. DNA for the CDR3: TGTGCCAGCAGTTCGTATAGCGGGAGGGCCGACTACGAGCAGTACTTC. Protein sequence: CASSSYSGRADYEQYF.

CDR3 loop: CASSQVGGLVQETQYF. The CDR3 DNA reads as TGTGCCAGCAGCCAAGTAGGTGGACTAGTCCAAGAGACCCAGTACTTC. V and J are TRBV3-1 (or the pseudogene TRBV3-2) and TRBJ2-5; 7 positions agree with TRBD2. Trimming cost V 1 base and J 1 base; bases outside gene matches: 6. There are 16 residues in the CDR3. The V gene's germline CDR1 is LGHDT and CDR2 YNNKEL (reference sequence).